Sequencing of this T cell receptor (beta chain) was carried out in a study of CD8 T cells in ankylosing spondylitis. The germline gives CDR1 DFQATT, CDR2 SNEGSKA (reference sequence). The CDR3 extends over 13 amino acids. The V gene lost 1 base and the J gene lost 1 base, with 7 bases spanning the gap. TCRdb re-called the 5' RACE reads through MiXCR, storing one row per CDR3 protein. The table has fewer than 350,000 distinct CDR3 sequences, roughly 11% seen once; the top ten hold roughly 9.1%. The chain combines TRBV20-1 with TRBJ2-5, with D perhaps TRBD1 (6 bases). This receptor was identified in a female donor with ankylosing spondylitis or in good health (not recorded which). The specimen was blood, either unsorted or a sorted T cell fraction (not recorded which). In DNA, the CDR3 is TGCAGTGCTAGAGGGGACACCCAAGAGACCCAGTACTTC. Its protein is CSARGDTQETQYF.